The T cell receptor beta chain described here comes from a study of blood T cell repertoires in COVID-19. Study context: Specimens from acute and convalescent COVID-19 originated in the United States, Italy and Spain.

Trimming took 0 bases from V and 10 from J; bases not matched to a gene: 7. The CDR3 covers 15 residues. CDR1 and CDR2 (germline): SGHVS, FQNEAQ. Participant age was about 18 to 89 years, and participants resided in about two dozen US areas. Cohort placement rested on clinical history that participants reported themselves. Under the authors' procedure: Amplification with reference gene primers provided the estimates of nucleated cell counts. The method was immunoSEQ multiplex PCR; TCRdb's version includes in-frame clones alone and lacks a portion of them. V and J calls and clone size are given by that table; D and trimming were obtained from the DNA. Of 150,000 or so clones in the sample, 84% are singletons; the top ten hold more than 5%.

Material for sequencing was PBMCs or T cells enriched from blood (not recorded which). The TCR comes from a woman aged 45-65 years who had been exposed to COVID-19. The chain has TRBV7-8 and TRBJ2-1; 9 bases agree with TRBD2. The CDR3 nucleotides are TGTGCCAGCAGCTTAGCGCTAGCGGGGATTTCCGAGCAGTTCTTC. This translates into CASSLALAGISEQFF. The full variable domain, rest sourced from reference TRBV7-8 and TRBJ2-1, is GAGVSQSPRYKVAKRGQDVALRCDPISGHVSLFWYQQALGQGPEFLTYFQNEAQLDKSGLPSDRFFAERPEGSVSTLKIQRTQQEDSAVYLCASSLALAGISEQFFGPGTRLTVL.